The TCR beta chain under discussion was sequenced for a study of T cells in pancreatic ductal adenocarcinoma. Study-wide results and caveats: No significant tumor-blood clonality difference; means were about 0.1 and 0.07. Blood had more productive templates and 6 to 9-fold more unique clonotypes than tumor.

Surgery without prior neoadjuvant therapy was the treatment of the selected pancreatic ductal adenocarcinoma patients. Per the germline V gene, CDR1 is SGHRS and CDR2 is YFSETQ. V lost 0 bases, J lost 0 bases, and 13 bases lay in between. This CDR3 region has 17 residues. The repertoire was sequenced with immunoSEQ multiplex PCR; TCRdb's copy has only in-frame clones and lacks some. The data show some 16,000 clones, around 91% seen once. With respect to this clone: No antigen is known for it.

The specimen was PBMCs. The chain recombines TRBV5-1 with TRBJ2-1, with unresolved D. The clonotype comes from a human donor with pancreatic ductal adenocarcinoma. The chain's CDR3 is CASSLDWALSSYNEQFF. The CDR3 region has the DNA TGCGCCAGCAGCTTGGACTGGGCCCTCAGCTCCTACAATGAGCAGTTCTTC.